Below, 15 T cell receptor beta chains from the same sample are listed, as sequenced in a study of blood T cells in healthy people across ages (dated by TCRdb to 2013 to 2016). The library was obtained by 5' RACE. For sequencing, an Illumina HiSeq 2500 was employed. A second PCR of about 6 to 12 cycles was run with a J-beta primer mix and a sample-barcoded 5' primer. TCRdb redid the processing of the public reads, applying fastp at Q25 and MiXCR, and retained in-frame beta chains. Rows matching on CDR3 protein sequence are summarized as one entry with the most common DNA and genes. The table for this sample lists hundreds of thousands of distinct CDR3 sequences; approximately 30% of them were counted only once. In total, the top ten clones hold roughly 14% of the sample. The specimen sequenced was blood. The receptor set was obtained from an elderly woman in good health.

The genes are TRBV5-1 and TRBJ1-4, with D perhaps matching TRBD1 (5 bases). The ends were cut back, 0 bases at V and 7 bases at J, with 13 bases in the middle. CDR3 length: 15 residues. CDR1 and CDR2 (germline): SGHRS, YFSETQ. This CDR3 is CASSLGQKDIEKLFF. The CDR3 DNA sequence: TGCGCCAGCAGCTTGGGACAGAAGGATATTGAAAAACTGTTTTTT.

V gene TRBV4-3 combines with J gene TRBJ2-2; D unclear. Germline assignment: CDR1 LGHNA and CDR2 YSLEER. Trimming left V 3 bases short and J 5 bases short, with 10 bases between. The CDR3 extends over 14 amino acids. CDR3 nucleotides: TGCGCCAGCAGCCACGACGGTGGGACCGGGGAGCTGTTTTTT. Encoded protein: CASSHDGGTGELFF.

This clonotype has a count of ten or more. The V gene is TRBV20-1, the J gene TRBJ2-1, with TRBD2 as a possible D gene (5 bases). Germline V gene lookup returns CDR1 DFQATT and CDR2 SNEGSKA (reference sequence). The germline V and J ends were trimmed by 3 bases and 7 bases, with 10 bases remaining between them. CDR3 size: 12 residues. In nucleotides, the CDR3 is TGCAGTGCTAGTCCGACGGGGAATGAGCAGTTCTTC. Protein: CSASPTGNEQFF.

There are many counts of this clonotype. The chain links TRBV12-3 or TRBV12-4 to TRBJ2-7; D gene ambiguous. The CDR3 sequence is 11 residues long. Trimming took 3 bases from V and 5 from J, leaving 5 bases between them. CDR3 amino acids: CASSFKDEQYF. The DNA of the CDR3 is TGTGCCAGCAGTTTTAAGGACGAGCAGTACTTC.

The rearrangement joins TRBV2 to TRBJ2-1; 11 nucleotides line up with TRBD2. Germline CDR1 and CDR2: SNHLY and FYNNEI. This CDR3 region has 15 residues. V was pared by 6 bases and J by 2 bases, with 3 bases of the junction left unmatched. In nucleotides, the CDR3 is TGTGCCAGCAGGGAGACTAGCGGGACCTACAATGAGCAGTTCTTC. Amino acids: CASRETSGTYNEQFF.

This clonotype was seen repeatedly, ten times or more. A much more abundant neighbour one base away suggests this may be a read error. V usage is TRBV4-2 and J usage is TRBJ2-7; weak D call: TRBD1 (6 bases). Germline V gene data show CDR1 as LGHNA and CDR2 as YNFKEQ. The CDR3 loop spans 16 amino acids. Trimming took 1 base from V and 3 from J, leaving 16 bases between them. The DNA for the CDR3 is TGTGCCAGCAGCCAAGTTCGGGTTGGGGGCGGCTACGAGCAGTACTTC. This codes for CASSQVRVGGGYEQYF.

The chain uses TRBV20-1 and TRBJ2-1, with 8 bases lining up with TRBD2. Germline values: CDR1 DFQATT, CDR2 SNEGSKA (reference sequence). This CDR3 is 14 amino acids long. V lost 5 bases and J lost 13; bases outside the gene matches: 16. CDR3 protein: CSAHGGGFQETQFF. The CDR3 coding sequence is TGCAGTGCTCACGGGGGGGGGTTTCAAGAGACCCAGTTCTTC.

The rearrangement links TRBV6-2 or TRBV6-3 to TRBJ1-1; D remains ambiguous. Trimming left V 4 bases short and J 4 bases short, with 13 bases between. Germline V gene lookup returns CDR1 MNHEY and CDR2 SVGEGT. This CDR3 comprises 14 residues. The CDR3 nucleotides read TGTGCCAGCAGTTTCCCGGGAAGGGCCACTGAAGCTTTCTTT. This codes for CASSFPGRATEAFF.

The chain combines TRBV28 with TRBJ1-2, with D unresolved. Per the germline V gene, CDR1 is MDHEN and CDR2 is SYDVKM. Deletions cut 4 bases from V and 2 bases from J, with 14 bases between. This CDR3 comprises 15 residues. For the CDR3, the DNA is TGTGCCAGCAGTTCGCCCGGGCCCGAAAACTATGGCTACACCTTC. It encodes CASSSPGPENYGYTF.

This clonotype was recorded many times. The chain links TRBV3-1 to TRBJ2-5; 7 bases agree with TRBD1. The V segment lost 4 bases and the J segment 5 bases; nucleotides outside the gene matches: 4. Germline CDR1 reads LGHDT; CDR2 reads YNNKEL (reference sequence). The CDR3 has 13 amino acids. CDR3 protein: CASSRQGTETQYF. CDR3 DNA sequence: TGTGCCAGCAGCCGACAGGGTACGGAGACCCAGTACTTC.

This clonotype was picked up a small number of times. The chain uses TRBV30 and TRBJ1-5; unclear D gene. V lost 5 bases and J 0 bases, leaving 5 bases between the germline ends. Germline lookup yields CDR1 GTSNPN and CDR2 SVGIG (reference sequence). There are 12 residues in the CDR3. CDR3 residues: CAWSYSNQPQHF. The CDR3 DNA reads TGTGCCTGGTCGTATAGCAATCAGCCCCAGCATTTT.

This clonotype has only a few counts. The rearrangement joins TRBV6-5 to TRBJ1-1; D gene unclear. The CDR3 spans 14 residues. Germline assignment: CDR1 MNHEY and CDR2 SVGAGI. V was shortened by 2 bases and J by 5 bases, with 12 bases between the two germline ends. CDR3 DNA: TGTGCCAGCAGTTACAATGGAGGAAGGACTGAAGCTTTCTTT. Its protein product is CASSYNGGRTEAFF.

This clonotype was detected only once. This could be a read error, since a much larger clone is one nucleotide away. V gene TRBV5-1 combines with J gene TRBJ1-2, with 9 nucleotides matching TRBD1. Germline CDR1 reads SGHRS; CDR2 reads YFSETQ. The trim removed 0 bases at V and 6 bases at J, leaving 12 bases unmatched. The CDR3 spans 17 residues. The DNA of the CDR3 is TGCGCCAGCAGCTTGGATGTTGTCACAGGGGGCGGGGATGGCTACACCTTC. Amino acids: CASSLDVVTGGGDGYTF.

V is TRBV6-1 and J is TRBJ1-6; 7 bases are shared with TRBD1. The CDR3 is made up of 13 amino acids. J lost 7 bases, V lost 3 bases, and 0 bases had no gene match. Germline V gene sequence: CDR1 MNHNS, CDR2 SASEGT. CDR3 DNA: TGTGCCAGCAGTGAGGGACAGAATTCACCCCTCCACTTT. This translates into CASSEGQNSPLHF.

This clonotype has a handful of counts. The chain has TRBV30 and TRBJ2-6; 9 nucleotides align to TRBD1. Germline CDR1 and CDR2: GTSNPN and SVGIG (reference sequence). Trimming at V came to 3 bases and at J to 4 bases, leaving 7 bases not matched to a gene. The CDR3 extends over 16 amino acids. CDR3 sequence reads: CAWSRDRAPGANVLTF. CDR3 nucleotide sequence: TGTGCCTGGAGCCGGGACAGGGCGCCAGGGGCCAACGTCCTGACTTTC.